This T cell receptor beta chain was observed in a study of cytomegalovirus exposure and HLA in healthy donors. Study-level points and caveats: Some public TCRs appeared in many individuals, while most sequences were rare.

With respect to this clone: Its antigen is not identified.

The primer mix had 60 Vbeta and 13 Jbeta primers. Measured with immunoSEQ multiplex PCR; TCRdb has only the in-frame clones, and not every one. This table has about 160,000 clones, roughly 80% appearing once. Sequencing used PBMCs. The clonotype was recovered from a middle-aged man in good health and CMV-seronegative.

The CDR3 region is CASSPGQGKTEAFF. In DNA, the CDR3 is TGTGCCAGCAGCCCGGGACAGGGAAAAACTGAAGCTTTCTTT. The chain recombines TRBV7-9 with TRBJ1-1; TRBD1 aligns across 9 bases. Germline V gene lookup returns CDR1 SEHNR and CDR2 FQNEAQ (reference sequence). This CDR3 is built from 14 residues. V gave up 5 bases and J gave up 5 bases; unmatched junction bases: 6.